This T cell receptor beta chain was recovered during a study of T-cell memory formation after mild COVID-19 (dated by TCRdb to the early 2020s). The study in broad terms: TCR sequence clusters from the two donors were largely donor specific. Longitudinal TCRalpha and TCRbeta repertoire sequencing tracked T-cell clones expanding and contracting after mild COVID-19 in a couple of donors. Two young, previously healthy adult volunteers, one female and one male, were included in the cohort. General study outcomes and caveats: Contracting CD4+ clones were found mainly in CM and EM memory subsets, while CD8+ clones were enriched in EMRA. Clones that contracted from day 15 to 85 showed balanced CD4/CD8 phenotypes, whereas a second wave of clones that expanded from day 15 to 37 leaned towards CD4+. Some responding clones were detected in pre-infection memory, which suggested that pre-existing cross-reactive memory T cells had joined the SARS-CoV-2 response. Only a couple of mild cases were covered in the study, and larger cohorts including severe cases with pre-infection samples were considered necessary. SARS-CoV-2 specificity was not confirmed for the second-wave clones peaking on day 37.

Ficoll-Paque density gradient centrifugation was the method used to isolate PBMCs. From the cysteine through the phenylalanine, the CDR3 covers 16 amino acids. Left in the record is the CDR3 DNA by itself, 48 bases read in frame from the first base. Between the V and J ends, shortened by 3 bases and 5 bases respectively, the junction contains 17 bases. CDR1 SGHNT and CDR2 YYREEE are derived from the germline V gene (reference sequence). Sequencing was carried out with an Illumina NovaSeq 6000. TCRalpha and TCRbeta cDNA libraries were built by 5'RACE with constant-segment primers, adding sample barcodes and unique molecular identifiers. Trizol reagent was used to extract RNA from every sample. Amplification of the libraries took two PCR steps, and the second step added a second sample barcode plus Illumina TruSeq adapters. Sequencing of the libraries was done on an Illumina NovaSeq, producing 2 x 150 bp paired-end reads. For the original study's pipeline: The reads were demultiplexed and collapsed into UMI-guided consensus sequences using migec v1.2.7. With mixcr v2.1.11, UMI consensuses were aligned to TRA and TRB V and J templates and assembled into clonotypes. A clonotype was counted as expanded or contracted only if both edgeR and NoisET called the change significant, with noise models trained on biological replicates. For edgeR calls, the thresholds were a false discovery rate-adjusted p below 0.01 and a log2 fold-change of 1. As an exploratory analysis of dynamics, max-normalized trajectories of the 1000 most abundant clonotypes were examined by PCA with hierarchical clustering. Separately sequenced CD4+ and CD8+ repertoires were used to assign the CD4 or CD8 phenotype of responding clones. The public sequencing data were trimmed at Q25 with fastp and processed into clonotypes with MiXCR by TCRdb, which kept only in-frame beta chains. Every distinct CDR3 protein forms one entry, paired with its most common genes and DNA. These V and J calls derive from TCRdb rather than the authors' analysis. The sample profile shows about 260,000 distinct CDR3 sequences; over 15% of them were found once. The biggest ten clones account for 20% to 25% of the sample.

This clonotype was seen more than once but under ten times. The antigen it recognizes is unknown. It has no much larger one-base neighbor in the sample; base qualities were not kept. Sequenced input: PBMCs or a T cell subset sorted from them (not recorded which). This receptor was taken from a man between 18 and 29 years old who had mild COVID-19 (a few samples of this study predate the infection). The sample titles of this study are shuffled in the database, so cell type and time point are left out; the donor was told from shared clones. The chain uses TRBV5-4 and TRBJ2-2, and perhaps TRBD2 as D gene, on 6 matching bases. The DNA reads as follows: TGTGCCAGCAGCTCCTCAGGGTTGGCGGGAACCGGGGAGCTGTTTTTT. Protein translation: CASSSSGLAGTGELFF.